A selection of T cell receptor beta chains follows, all from one sample in a study of vaccination effects on CD4 cells after COVID-19. These receptors' targets are unknown. Some clones are missing from TCRdb's copy, which holds only in-frame ones; the method was immunoSEQ multiplex PCR. The sample yields roughly 71,000 clones, about 80% seen once. The material was CD4+ T cells from PBMCs cultured with HCoV-OC43 spike peptides, obtained after COVID-19 vaccination. These receptors all come from a human donor who received a COVID-19 vaccine. CDR3s include the opening cysteine and the closing phenylalanine or tryptophan. A D gene is named only where the DNA matches it firmly. Clone size is stated in some rows and not others, as once, few, many or a class when expanded.

NA | TRBJ2-2 | TRBV7-2 | NA | CASRGGPNTGELFF | TGTGCCAGCAGAGGGGGGCCGAACACCGGGGAGCTGTTTTTT
few | TRBJ2-2 | TRBV13 | NA | CASSSALGGNTGELFF | TGTGCCAGCAGCTCCGCACTCGGAGGGAACACCGGGGAGCTGTTTTTT
NA | TRBJ1-4 | TRBV24-1 | TRBD1 | CATSDPGTGDEKLFF | TGTGCCACCAGTGACCCGGGGACAGGGGACGAAAAACTGTTTTTT
NA | TRBJ2-5 | TRBV14 | TRBD1 | CASSQAGTGRETQYF | TGTGCCAGCAGCCAAGCCGGGACAGGGCGAGAGACCCAGTACTTC
NA | TRBJ1-4 | TRBV28 | NA | CASTTGVKLEKLFF | TGTGCCAGCACCACGGGCGTCAAGCTAGAGAAACTGTTTTTT
NA | TRBJ1-2 | TRBV6-5 | TRBD1 | CATGTGTYGYTF | TGTGCCACCGGGACAGGAACATATGGCTACACCTTC
NA | TRBJ1-3 | TRBV2 | NA | CASNLGGGPGNTIYF | TGTGCCAGCAACCTAGGAGGGGGGCCGGGAAACACCATATATTTT
NA | TRBJ2-5 | TRBV5-6 | NA | CASSRDGVGGTQYF | TGTGCCAGCAGCCGTGATGGGGTAGGGGGGACCCAGTACTTC
NA | TRBJ2-6 | TRBV7-2 | NA | CASSLEGRSGANVLTF | TGTGCCAGCAGCTTAGAGGGTCGCTCTGGGGCCAACGTCCTGACTTTC
NA | TRBJ2-1 | TRBV7-9 | NA | CASSLSQRGDEQFF | TGTGCCAGCAGCTTAAGCCAACGAGGGGATGAGCAGTTCTTC
NA | TRBJ1-4 | TRBV19 | NA | CASSDSWGTTNEKLFF | TGTGCCAGTAGTGATTCATGGGGCACAACTAATGAAAAACTGTTTTTT
NA | TRBJ1-2 | TRBV5-6 | NA | CASSLRAQVFYGYTF | TGTGCCAGCAGCTTGAGGGCACAGGTATTCTATGGCTACACCTTC
NA | TRBJ1-2 | TRBV2 | NA | CASRSDWGYGYTF | TGTGCCAGCAGGTCGGATTGGGGCTATGGCTACACCTTC
NA | TRBJ1-5 | TRBV24-1 | NA | CATSPRGFVQPQHF | TGTGCCACCAGCCCCCGGGGGTTTGTTCAGCCCCAGCATTTT
NA | TRBJ1-2 | TRBV6-5 | NA | CASSYYRESGNGYTF | TGTGCCAGCAGTTACTACAGGGAAAGTGGCAATGGCTACACCTTC
few | TRBJ1-2 | TRBV7-9 | NA | CASSLATALNGYTF | TGTGCCAGCAGCTTAGCCACAGCATTGAATGGCTACACCTTC
few | TRBJ1-5 | TRBV27 | NA | CASRSNWGNQPQHF | TGTGCCAGTCGGAGCAATTGGGGCAATCAGCCCCAGCATTTT
NA | TRBJ1-4 | TRBV18 | NA | CASSPTNQGRRETNEKLFF | TGTGCCAGCTCACCAACAAACCAGGGCAGGAGAGAAACTAATGAAAAACTGTTTTTT
NA | TRBJ1-6 | TRBV5-1 | NA | CASRVGLSTNSPLHF | TGCGCCAGCAGAGTGGGACTTTCTACGAATTCACCCCTCCACTTT
NA | TRBJ1-2 | TRBV5-1 | TRBD1 | CASGDSRSYGYTF | TGCGCCAGCGGGGACAGCCGTTCCTATGGCTACACCTTC
NA | TRBJ2-2 | TRBV4-1 | TRBD1 | CASSQGQGATGELFF | TGCGCCAGCAGCCAAGGACAGGGGGCAACCGGGGAGCTGTTTTTT
NA | TRBJ1-5 | TRBV27 | NA | CASSSTAPQPQHF | TGTGCCAGCAGTTCGACAGCGCCCCAGCCCCAGCATTTT
NA | TRBJ1-1 | TRBV9 | TRBD1 | CASSAGTGAYTEAFF | TGTGCCAGCAGCGCCGGGACAGGGGCCTACACTGAAGCTTTCTTT
NA | TRBJ2-1 | TRBV18 | TRBD2 | CASSPLAGGSYNEQFF | TGTGCCAGCTCACCCCTAGCGGGGGGTTCCTACAATGAGCAGTTCTTC
NA | TRBJ2-5 | TRBV7-3 | NA | CASSLGFSGVGETQYF | TGTGCCAGCAGCTTAGGTTTTTCGGGGGTCGGGGAGACCCAGTACTTC
NA | TRBJ2-6 | TRBV30 | NA | CAWSGLNVLTF | TGTGCCTGGAGTGGTCTCAACGTCCTGACTTTC
NA | TRBJ1-2 | TRBV5-1 | TRBD1 | CASSFNSGQDYNYGYTF | TGCGCCAGCAGCTTTAACTCGGGACAGGACTATAACTATGGCTACACCTTC
once | TRBJ2-5 | TRBV19 | TRBD2 | CASSTHSGGAQTQYF | TGTGCCAGTAGTACACATAGCGGGGGGGCCCAGACCCAGTACTTC
NA | TRBJ1-3 | TRBV18 | TRBD1 | CASSRTGGDGNTIYF | TGTGCCAGCTCCCGGACAGGGGGAGATGGAAACACCATATATTTT
NA | TRBJ1-5 | TRBV6-5 | NA | CASSFRDQPQHF | TGTGCCAGCAGTTTCCGAGATCAGCCCCAGCATTTT
NA | TRBJ1-1 | TRBV18 | TRBD1 | CASSPFTGVNTEAFF | TGTGCCAGCTCACCCTTCACAGGGGTGAACACTGAAGCTTTCTTT
NA | TRBJ1-1 | TRBV6-5 | NA | CASSYSRGAQGEAFF | TGTGCCAGCAGTTACTCTCGGGGGGCCCAAGGTGAAGCTTTCTTT
NA | TRBJ1-1 | TRBV19 | NA | CASNDRAGADTEAFF | TGTGCCAGTAATGATAGAGCAGGGGCCGACACTGAAGCTTTCTTT
NA | TRBJ2-5 | TRBV18 | NA | CASSAGLQETQYF | TGTGCCAGCTCAGCCGGACTCCAAGAGACCCAGTACTTC
few | TRBJ1-2 | TRBV2 | NA | CASSVSRGPNYGYTF | TGTGCCAGCAGTGTCAGTAGGGGACCTAACTATGGCTACACCTTC
NA | TRBJ1-4 | TRBV9 | TRBD1 | CASSVAGGLSNEKLFF | TGTGCCAGCAGCGTAGCAGGGGGCCTGTCGAATGAAAAACTGTTTTTT
NA | TRBJ1-2 | TRBV19 | NA | CASSISPSYYTF | TGTGCCAGTAGTATATCACCTTCCTACTACACCTTC
few | TRBJ1-1 | TRBV5-5 | TRBD1 | CASSLKGTATGGAGTEAFF | TGTGCCAGCAGCTTGAAGGGGACGGCGACAGGGGGCGCCGGGACTGAAGCTTTCTTT
NA | TRBJ2-6 | TRBV2 | NA | CASSNSGANVLTF | TGTGCCAGCAGTAATTCCGGGGCCAACGTCCTGACTTTC
NA | TRBJ1-2 | TRBV18 | NA | CASSVPGGSYGYTF | TGTGCCAGCTCAGTTCCCGGGGGGAGCTATGGCTACACCTTC
NA | TRBJ2-3 | TRBV18 | TRBD1 | CASSRDRSPSTDTQYF | TGTGCCAGCTCACGGGACAGATCACCTAGCACAGATACGCAGTATTTT
NA | TRBJ2-2 | TRBV3-1/TRBV3-2 | NA | CASSPLVSNTGELFF | TGTGCCAGCAGCCCCCTGGTCTCGAACACCGGGGAGCTGTTTTTT
NA | TRBJ2-1 | TRBV27 | NA | CASSFNRNNEQFF | TGTGCCAGCAGTTTTAACCGAAACAATGAGCAGTTCTTC
few | TRBJ2-1 | TRBV10-2 | NA | CASSGTETNYNEQFF | TGCGCCAGCAGTGGGACCGAGACTAACTACAATGAGCAGTTCTTC
NA | TRBJ1-5 | TRBV30 | TRBD1 | CAWSVGGVDQPQHF | TGTGCCTGGAGTGTAGGGGGCGTCGATCAGCCCCAGCATTTT
NA | TRBJ1-5 | TRBV10-2 | NA | CASSDRALNQPQHF | TGCGCCAGCAGTGATAGGGCCCTAAATCAGCCCCAGCATTTT
NA | TRBJ1-6 | TRBV5-5 | NA | CASSQIGGDSPLHF | TGTGCCAGCAGCCAAATCGGGGGCGATTCACCCCTCCACTTT
once | TRBJ2-3 | TRBV24-1 | TRBD2 | CATSVTSGDPDTQYF | TGTGCCACCAGTGTCACTAGCGGGGACCCGGATACGCAGTATTTT
NA | TRBJ2-1 | TRBV28 | NA | CASSPRGRGSNEQFF | TGTGCCAGCAGTCCTAGGGGGCGGGGATCCAATGAGCAGTTCTTC
NA | TRBJ2-3 | TRBV18 | TRBD1 | CASSPPAPRDRDSDTQYF | TGTGCCAGCTCACCACCGGCTCCTCGGGACAGGGATTCAGATACGCAGTATTTT
once | TRBJ2-5 | TRBV19 | NA | CARGSIQETQYF | TGTGCCAGGGGGAGCATCCAAGAGACCCAGTACTTC
NA | TRBJ2-2 | TRBV5-4 | TRBD1 | CASSSRGRPNGELFF | TGTGCCAGCAGCTCCAGGGGGCGCCCGAACGGGGAGCTGTTTTTT
NA | TRBJ2-1 | TRBV7-9 | TRBD1 | CASSLDRVGEQFF | TGTGCCAGCAGCCTAGACAGGGTTGGTGAGCAGTTCTTC
NA | TRBJ2-3 | TRBV20-1 | NA | CSASRSGTDTQYF | TGCAGTGCTAGTAGGTCGGGCACAGATACGCAGTATTTT